The 10 T cell receptor beta chains below were found in one sample sequenced in a study of OX40 agonist ivuxolimab in advanced cancers. Profiling relied on immunoSEQ multiplex PCR, and the TCRdb table lists in-frame clones only, not all of them. Found here are 65,000 to 80,000 clones, around 93% of them singletons; the top ten hold 9.5% to 11%. This sample comprised CD4+ or CD8+ T cells sorted from blood, obtained in a trial of the OX40 agonist ivuxolimab. These receptors were collected from an adult with an advanced solid tumor such as melanoma, head and neck, liver or kidney cancer.

This clone was counted a single time. The rearrangement links TRBV7-8 to TRBJ2-7, with a tentative D call TRBD2 (5 bases). Trimming cost V 2 bases and J 0 bases, with 14 bases left between them. Germline CDR1 reads SGHVS; CDR2 reads FQNEAQ. The CDR3 consists of 16 residues. The CDR3 coding sequence is TGTGCCAGCAGCTTATGGGCAGGTGGGAGCTCCTACGAGCAGTACTTC. It translates to CASSLWAGGSSYEQYF. Combining the CDR3 with reference TRBV7-8 and TRBJ2-7 gives the whole variable domain GAGVSQSPRYKVAKRGQDVALRCDPISGHVSLFWYQQALGQGPEFLTYFQNEAQLDKSGLPSDRFFAERPEGSVSTLKIQRTQQEDSAVYLCASSLWAGGSSYEQYFGPGTRLTVT.

V gene TRBV4-1 combines with J gene TRBJ1-1; D remains unclear. The CDR3 contains 16 residues. V was trimmed by 1 base and J by 3 bases, leaving 15 bases between them. Germline CDR1 MGHRA, CDR2 YSYEKL. Here the CDR3 DNA reads TGCGCCAGCAGCCAAGTGGGGAGTGGGCAGCACACTGAAGCTTTCTTT. Translating it yields CASSQVGSGQHTEAFF.

The J gene is TRBJ1-1, the V gene TRBV6-6; D gene uncertain. The germline V gene has CDR1 MNHNY and CDR2 SVGAGI (reference sequence). The CDR3 spans 14 residues. Trimming left V 0 bases short and J 1 base short, with 6 bases between. The CDR3 nucleotides read TGTGCCAGCAGTTACTCCATGGGGAACACTGAAGCTTTCTTT. Translation: CASSYSMGNTEAFF.

This chain links TRBV6-5 with TRBJ1-1, with D uncertain. The CDR3 length is 11 residues. Germline assignment: CDR1 MNHEY and CDR2 SVGAGI. V gave up 2 bases and J gave up 7 bases, with 5 bases separating them. The CDR3 protein is CASSYGSEAFF. The CDR3 nucleotides are TGTGCCAGCAGTTACGGCAGTGAAGCTTTCTTT.

The chain combines TRBV2 with TRBJ2-7, with D perhaps TRBD1 (6 bases). CDR1 is SNHLY and CDR2 is FYNNEI in the germline V gene. The CDR3 contains 14 residues. V gave up 3 bases and J gave up 2 bases, with 11 bases separating them. The CDR3 region has the DNA TGTGCCAGCAGTGATTTGGGGGCAACCTACGAGCAGTACTTC. Its translation is CASSDLGATYEQYF.

The chain joins TRBV13 to TRBJ2-7, with 7 nucleotides matching TRBD1. This CDR3 has 14 residues. V gave up 5 bases and J gave up 4 bases; unmatched junction bases: 8. Germline V gives CDR1 PRHDT, CDR2 FYEKMQ (reference sequence). The CDR3 spells CASSAGTVFYEQYF. Here the CDR3 DNA reads TGTGCCAGCAGCGCCGGGACAGTTTTTTACGAGCAGTACTTC.

V and J are TRBV10-3 and TRBJ2-7; 8 bases map to TRBD2. V shed 2 bases, J shed 6 bases, and the junction held 12 bases outside the gene matches. The CDR3 sequence is 16 residues long. CDR1 is ENHRY and CDR2 is SYGVKD in the germline V gene. The CDR3 is CAISEGGGLSSGEQYF. The CDR3 bases are TGTGCCATCAGTGAGGGCGGGGGGCTTTCATCGGGCGAGCAGTACTTC.

This clone was seen a few times. J is TRBJ2-7 and V is TRBV6-5, with D perhaps TRBD1 (5 bases). Trimming took off 8 bases at V and 7 bases at J, with 21 bases between the two ends. The CDR3 has 14 amino acids. Germline loops: CDR1 MNHEY, CDR2 SVGAGI. The DNA for the CDR3 is TGTGCCAGCGCCCAACCCTCAGGGCTCTGGGAGCAGTACTTC. Protein product: CASAQPSGLWEQYF.

The chain carries TRBV10-2 and TRBJ2-7; 11 bases are a match to TRBD1. Germline CDR1 and CDR2: WSHSY and SAAADI. The CDR3 runs to 15 residues. V lost 0 bases to trimming and J lost 2 bases; unmatched junction nucleotides: 0. CDR3 DNA sequence: TGCGCCAGCAGTGAGTCGGGACAGGGGGCCTACGAGCAGTACTTC. This translates into CASSESGQGAYEQYF.

CDR3 DNA sequence: TGTGCCAGCAGCCTTTCCCGATCGACTAGCGGGGGGTTTGAGCAGTTCTTC. Its translation is CASSLSRSTSGGFEQFF. The chain couples TRBV4-2 to TRBJ2-1, with TRBD2 matching 13 bases. Germline V CDR1 and CDR2: LGHNA, YNFKEQ. With V trimmed by 4 bases and J by 9 bases, 12 bases remained unmatched. This CDR3 is built from 17 residues.